This TCR beta chain was identified in a study of blood T cell repertoires in COVID-19 (dated by TCRdb to about 2020). With regard to the full study: Collaborator samples came from the United States, Italy and Spain and covered acute and convalescent phases of COVID-19. The prospective study material was composed of cDNA or gDNA derived from T cells, B-cell-depleted T cells, or PBMCs. Subjects who had been exposed to COVID-19, were actively infected with it, or had recovered from it provided the deeply sampled blood TCRbeta repertoires that made up the dataset. The repertoires were released in a freely available public database intended as a resource for research on the immune response to SARS-CoV-2. Samples were obtained from the ongoing ImmuneRACE study (first 160 participants) and from over 1,000 subjects provided by 6 global collaborators. Nearly every sample came with metadata listing a de-identified subject ID, COVID-19 status, age in years and sex. Where HLA class I and class II types were available, the types were taken from metadata supplied by the sample provider, not from assay-based typing. General conclusions and limits of the study: The amount of clinical and demographic metadata varied by source and participant and was provided uncurated.

Here V drops 5 bases and J drops 5 bases, and the junction holds 6 bases not matched to any gene. The cysteine opens and the phenylalanine closes a CDR3 of 15 amino acids. The DNA shown is the 45-base CDR3, in frame from base 1. The germline V gene specifies MDHEN as CDR1 and SYDVKM as CDR2. TCRbeta CDR3 regions were amplified from genomic DNA by means of the immunoSEQ Assay, a bias-controlled multiplex PCR. In the authors' own workflow: Nucleated cell counts per sample were estimated from amplification of reference gene primers within the assay. To quantify the absolute abundance of each unique TCRbeta CDR3 rearrangement, sequence reads were collapsed and filtered. For each sample, productive Simpson clonality was calculated as the square root of Simpson's diversity index across productive rearrangements. What TCRdb holds here is the immuneACCESS table cut down to in-frame rearrangements. Part of the clones is not present; checked against another copy, under half of the missing clones reflect an unresolved V gene, and the others are unexplained. From that table come the V and J calls and clone size; the DNA was used to work out D and trimming. The sample contains about 120,000 clones, more than 80% of them found a single time. The top ten constitute more than 9% of the sample.

This clone was observed a few times. Its antigen is unknown. No base qualities exist here, and no much larger clone lies one base off it. Each collaborating institution followed its own protocols to collect whole blood in K2EDTA tubes. For TCRbeta analysis, collaborators shipped samples as frozen whole blood, isolated PBMCs, or DNA extracted from either of those sample types. The sequencing sample was made of peripheral blood. The TCR originated in a human donor in a cohort sampled during active COVID-19. The chain couples TRBV28 to TRBJ2-3; 11 bases in between match TRBD1. The bases read TGTGCCAGCAGTCCAGGTGGGACAGGGGGAGATACGCAGTATTTT. It is translated as CASSPGGTGGDTQYF.